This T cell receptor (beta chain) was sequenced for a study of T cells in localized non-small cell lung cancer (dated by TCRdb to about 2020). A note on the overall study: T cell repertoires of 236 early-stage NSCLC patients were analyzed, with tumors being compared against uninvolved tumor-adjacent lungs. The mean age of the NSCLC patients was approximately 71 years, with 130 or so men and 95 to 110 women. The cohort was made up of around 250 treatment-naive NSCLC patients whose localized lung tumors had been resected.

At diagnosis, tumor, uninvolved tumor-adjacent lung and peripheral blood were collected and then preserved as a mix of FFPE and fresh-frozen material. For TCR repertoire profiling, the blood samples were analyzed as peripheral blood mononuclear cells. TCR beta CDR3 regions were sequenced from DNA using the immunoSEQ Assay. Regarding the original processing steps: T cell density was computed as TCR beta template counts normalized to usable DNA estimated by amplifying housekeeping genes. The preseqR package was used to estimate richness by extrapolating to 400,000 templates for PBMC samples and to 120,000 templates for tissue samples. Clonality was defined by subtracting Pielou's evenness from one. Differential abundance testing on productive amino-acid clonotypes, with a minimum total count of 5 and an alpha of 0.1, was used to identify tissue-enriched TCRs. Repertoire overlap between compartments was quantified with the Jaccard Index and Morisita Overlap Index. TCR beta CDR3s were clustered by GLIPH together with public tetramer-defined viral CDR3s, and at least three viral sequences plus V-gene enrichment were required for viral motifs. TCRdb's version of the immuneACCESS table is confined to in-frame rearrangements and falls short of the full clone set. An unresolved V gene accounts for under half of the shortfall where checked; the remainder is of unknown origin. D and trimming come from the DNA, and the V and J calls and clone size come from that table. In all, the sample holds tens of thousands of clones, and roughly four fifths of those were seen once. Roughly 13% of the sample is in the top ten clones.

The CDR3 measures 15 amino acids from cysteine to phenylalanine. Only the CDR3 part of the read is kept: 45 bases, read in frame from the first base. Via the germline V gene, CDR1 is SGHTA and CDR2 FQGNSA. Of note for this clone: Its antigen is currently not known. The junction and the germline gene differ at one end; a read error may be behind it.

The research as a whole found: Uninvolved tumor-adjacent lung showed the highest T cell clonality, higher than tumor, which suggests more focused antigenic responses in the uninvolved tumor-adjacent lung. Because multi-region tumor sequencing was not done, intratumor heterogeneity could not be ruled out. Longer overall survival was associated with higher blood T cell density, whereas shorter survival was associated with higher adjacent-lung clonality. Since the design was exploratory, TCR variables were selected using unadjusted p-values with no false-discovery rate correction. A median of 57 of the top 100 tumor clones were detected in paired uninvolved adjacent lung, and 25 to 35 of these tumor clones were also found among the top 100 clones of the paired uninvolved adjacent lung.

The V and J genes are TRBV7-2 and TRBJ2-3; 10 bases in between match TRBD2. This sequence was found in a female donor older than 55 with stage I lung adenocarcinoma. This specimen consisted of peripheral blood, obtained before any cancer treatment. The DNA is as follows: TGTGCCAGCAGTTTAGCGGGGGGCCGACGGGATACGCAGTATTTT. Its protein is CASSLAGGRRDTQYF.